This TCR beta chain is drawn from a study of blood T cell repertoires in COVID-19. Overall study context: COVID-19 samples, acute and convalescent, were from the United States, Italy and Spain. PBMCs, B-cell-depleted T cells, or T cells provided the cDNA or gDNA that made up the material.

Per the original data handling: Reference gene primer amplification gave estimated nucleated cell counts. Clones were read by immunoSEQ multiplex PCR, and TCRdb kept only the in-frame ones, dropping some. That table gives V, J and clone size, and the DNA gave D and trimming. The table includes approximately 410,000 clones, 70% to 90% detected once. CDR1 and CDR2 (germline): SGHVS, FQNEAQ. The CDR3 consists of 18 residues. Trimming stripped 1 base from V and 3 bases from J, with 22 bases between. The sample consisted of peripheral blood. The chain is built from TRBV7-8 and TRBJ2-7, with D possibly TRBD2 on 7 matching bases. The receptor's source is a woman aged 25 to 45 with active or convalescent COVID-19. CDR3 in amino acids: CASSLEALIGGGHYEQYF. CDR3 sequence (DNA): TGTGCCAGCAGCTTAGAAGCGCTGATAGGCGGGGGCCACTACGAGCAGTACTTC. The full variable domain, in which reference TRBV7-8 and TRBJ2-7 provide the parts outside the CDR3, is GAGVSQSPRYKVAKRGQDVALRCDPISGHVSLFWYQQALGQGPEFLTYFQNEAQLDKSGLPSDRFFAERPEGSVSTLKIQRTQQEDSAVYLCASSLEALIGGGHYEQYFGPGTRLTVT.